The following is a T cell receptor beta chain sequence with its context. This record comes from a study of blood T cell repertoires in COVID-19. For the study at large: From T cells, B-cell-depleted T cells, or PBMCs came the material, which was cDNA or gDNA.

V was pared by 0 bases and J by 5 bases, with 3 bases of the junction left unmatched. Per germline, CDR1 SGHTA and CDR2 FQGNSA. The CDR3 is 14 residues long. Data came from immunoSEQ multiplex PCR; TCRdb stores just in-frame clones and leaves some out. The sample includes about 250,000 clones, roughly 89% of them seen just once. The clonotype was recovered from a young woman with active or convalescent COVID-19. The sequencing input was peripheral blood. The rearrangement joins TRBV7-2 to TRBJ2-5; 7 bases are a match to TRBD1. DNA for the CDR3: TGTGCCAGCAGCTTAGCGACAGGGTTGGAGACCCAGTACTTC. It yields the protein CASSLATGLETQYF.